This is a list of T cell receptor beta chains from one sample in a study of CD8+ T cells in alopecia areata. Produced via immunoSEQ multiplex PCR; TCRdb's table is partial and in-frame only. Here the sample spans roughly 250,000 clones, roughly two thirds being singletons. The material sequenced was CD4+ T cells sorted from blood, taken at week 0. All receptors come from a human donor with alopecia areata. Both conserved end residues are part of each CDR3. The D gene is left open where the match is weak. The size entry is marked missing in some rows and otherwise reads once, few, many or a size class.

CDR3aa	CDR3nt	abundance	v_gene	j_gene	d_gene
CASGMEDQETQYF	TGCGCCAGCGGAATGGAAGATCAAGAGACCCAGTACTTC	NA	TRBV5-1	TRBJ2-5	NA
CASSRDSTEETQYF	TGTGCCAGCAGTCGGGACAGTACGGAAGAGACCCAGTACTTC	NA	TRBV6-6	TRBJ2-5	TRBD1
CASSFEHGVYEQYF	TGCGCCAGCAGCTTCGAGCACGGGGTCTACGAGCAGTACTTC	NA	TRBV5-1	TRBJ2-7	NA
CAIRGGRTEAFF	TGTGCCATCAGGGGGGGCCGGACTGAAGCTTTCTTT	NA	TRBV10-3	TRBJ1-1	NA
CASSRSRNTRDEQFF	TGTGCCAGCAGCCGTTCAAGGAACACTCGGGATGAGCAGTTCTTC	NA	TRBV7-3	TRBJ2-1	NA
CSVYTSGGRGQETQYF	TGCAGCGTTTATACTAGCGGGGGAAGAGGACAAGAGACCCAGTACTTC	few	TRBV29-1	TRBJ2-5	TRBD2
CASSEFSGKGTDTQYF	TGTGCCAGCAGTGAATTCTCAGGGAAGGGCACAGATACGCAGTATTTT	NA	TRBV25-1	TRBJ2-3	NA
CASSQGTGTEAFF	TGTGCCAGCAGCCAAGGGACAGGCACTGAAGCTTTCTTT	NA	TRBV6-6	TRBJ1-1	TRBD1
CSVGAGADTQYF	TGCAGCGTTGGAGCGGGGGCAGATACGCAGTATTTT	few	TRBV29-1	TRBJ2-3	TRBD2
CASSQAGTSGANVLTF	TGTGCCAGCAGCCAGGCAGGGACCTCTGGGGCCAACGTCCTGACTTTC	once	TRBV4-2	TRBJ2-6	NA
CASSHNQPQHF	TGTGCCAGCAGTCACAATCAGCCCCAGCATTTT	NA	TRBV6-1	TRBJ1-5	NA
CASTGTGGLGGTGELFF	TGTGCCAGTACCGGGACAGGGGGCCTCGGGGGTACCGGGGAGCTGTTTTTT	few	TRBV25-1	TRBJ2-2	TRBD1
CASSEKGPSGAQVEQFF	TGTGCCAGCAGTGAAAAGGGGCCTAGCGGGGCACAAGTGGAGCAGTTCTTC	NA	TRBV2	TRBJ2-1	TRBD2
CASRRELAGLNEQFF	TGTGCCAGTAGAAGGGAACTAGCGGGTCTTAATGAGCAGTTCTTC	NA	TRBV4-2	TRBJ2-1	TRBD2
CSVEFGQGETQYF	TGCAGCGTTGAATTCGGTCAGGGAGAGACCCAGTACTTC	NA	TRBV29-1	TRBJ2-5	NA
CASSVATGLAQETQYF	TGTGCCAGCAGCGTAGCTACGGGACTAGCCCAAGAGACCCAGTACTTC	NA	TRBV9	TRBJ2-5	TRBD2
CASSHWTGMGNQPQHF	TGTGCCAGCAGTCACTGGACAGGGATGGGCAATCAGCCCCAGCATTTT	NA	TRBV27	TRBJ1-5	TRBD1
CSVDGQGGYGYTF	TGCAGCGTTGATGGCCAGGGCGGCTATGGCTACACCTTC	few	TRBV29-1	TRBJ1-2	NA
CASSFGQGETQYF	TGTGCCAGCAGCTTTGGACAGGGAGAGACCCAGTACTTC	NA	TRBV7-9	TRBJ2-5	TRBD1
CASSYTGTVNTEAFF	TGTGCCAGCAGCTATACCGGGACCGTGAACACTGAAGCTTTCTTT	NA	TRBV7-9	TRBJ1-1	NA
CASSLVDRGSGANVLTF	TGTGCCAGCAGCTTAGTTGATCGCGGGTCTGGGGCCAACGTCCTGACTTTC	NA	TRBV7-2	TRBJ2-6	NA